These 20 T cell receptor beta chains came from one sample sequenced in a study of chemoradiotherapy in HPV16-positive cancers. Sequencing was performed with immunoSEQ multiplex PCR; in TCRdb, only in-frame clones are kept and a portion is missing. In the table there are 20,000 to 25,000 clones, 73% of which are singletons. This specimen was collected from a patient who underwent chemoradiotherapy. These receptors all come from a human donor with HPV-associated anogenital cancer.

This clone was picked up one time. This chain joins TRBV6-1 and TRBJ2-7; 8 bases line up with TRBD1. CDR3 size: 15 residues. With 6 bases clipped from V and 0 bases from J, the junction kept 7 bases outside the gene matches. Germline CDR1 is MNHNS and CDR2 is SASEGT. Written as DNA, the CDR3 is TGTGCCAGCAGCCAGGGACAGGCGAGCTCCTACGAGCAGTACTTC. This encodes CASSQGQASSYEQYF.

This clone was counted a few times. This chain links TRBV6-6 with TRBJ1-5; 8 bases fit TRBD1. Germline CDR1 and CDR2: MNHNY and SVGAGI (reference sequence). The CDR3 extends over 16 amino acids. Trimming removed 5 bases from V and 11 bases from J; junction bases left unmatched: 17. CDR3 coding DNA: TGTGCCAGCAGTAACACCGGGACAGGCAGGACGGGGACCCAGCATTTT. This translates into CASSNTGTGRTGTQHF.

The sample holds a few counts of this clone. The J gene is TRBJ1-2, the V gene TRBV11-2, with 8 bases lining up with TRBD1. The CDR3 length is 12 residues. In germline, CDR1 is SGHAT, CDR2 FQNNGV. The junction had 2 bases not matched to a gene; V was cut back by 5 bases and J by 6 bases. CDR3 region: CASSRQGNGYTF. The CDR3 DNA reads TGTGCCAGCAGCCGACAGGGGAATGGCTACACCTTC.

The chain uses TRBV15 and TRBJ2-5; unclear D gene. The DNA end lines up better with TRBJ2-7; the J call may be wrong. This CDR3 is 14 amino acids long. The germline V gene encodes CDR1 LNHNV and CDR2 YYDKDF (reference sequence). CDR3 residues: CATSREQFSYEQYF. Written as DNA, the CDR3 is TGTGCCACCAGCAGAGAACAGTTCTCCTACGAGCAGTACTTC.

The genes are TRBV6-1 and TRBJ1-5; TRBD1 is a possible D gene (5 bases). The CDR3 contains 15 residues. Germline V gene data show CDR1 as MNHNS and CDR2 as SASEGT. The germline V and J ends were trimmed by 1 base and 1 base, with 8 bases remaining between them. The CDR3 region has the DNA TGTGCCAGCAGTGAAGTCCGGGGGAGCAATCAGCCCCAGCATTTT. This encodes CASSEVRGSNQPQHF.

The chain is built from TRBV29-1 and TRBJ1-2; 12 nucleotides align to TRBD1. Germline assignment: CDR1 SQVTM and CDR2 ANQGSEA. V gave up 3 bases and J gave up 2 bases; unmatched junction bases: 1. This CDR3 is 14 amino acids long. Written as DNA, the CDR3 is TGCAGCGTTGAGGGACAGGGGGCCAACTATGGCTACACCTTC. Translation gives CSVEGQGANYGYTF.

The CDR3 region has the DNA TGTGCCAGTACTCTAACTAGCGGGGGGGTTAATGAGCAGTTCTTC. Protein product: CASTLTSGGVNEQFF. The gene calls are TRBV19 and TRBJ2-1, with 13 bases aligning to TRBD2. This CDR3 is 15 amino acids long. V lost 7 bases, J lost 7 bases, and 7 bases stayed unmatched. Germline loops: CDR1 LNHDA, CDR2 SQIVND (reference sequence).

This clone was picked up a small number of times. This chain connects TRBV28 to TRBJ1-5, with D hard to call. V was cut by 3 bases and J by 2 bases, with 11 bases left in between. From germline, CDR1 is MDHEN and CDR2 SYDVKM. This CDR3 is built from 15 residues. The CDR3 sequence: CASSFPVSGNQPQHF. CDR3 DNA: TGTGCCAGCAGTTTCCCCGTTTCGGGCAATCAGCCCCAGCATTTT. Looking up the rest from reference TRBV28 and TRBJ1-5 gives the full variable domain: DVKVTQSSRYLVKRTGEKVFLECVQDMDHENMFWYRQDPGLGLRLIYFSYDVKMKEKGDIPEGYSVSREKKERFSLILESASTNQTSMYLCASSFPVSGNQPQHFGDGTRLSIL.

The V and J genes are TRBV28 and TRBJ2-3; D may be TRBD1 or TRBD2 (5 bases each). This CDR3 has 14 residues. Germline values: CDR1 MDHEN, CDR2 SYDVKM. Trimming shortened V by 2 bases and J by 3 bases, and 9 bases separated the two germline ends. The DNA for the CDR3 is TGTGCCAGCAGTTTACGGGACGGGACAGATACGCAGTATTTT. Protein sequence: CASSLRDGTDTQYF. Supplemented by reference TRBV28 and TRBJ2-3, the full variable domain reads DVKVTQSSRYLVKRTGEKVFLECVQDMDHENMFWYRQDPGLGLRLIYFSYDVKMKEKGDIPEGYSVSREKKERFSLILESASTNQTSMYLCASSLRDGTDTQYFGPGTRLTVL.

To note about this clone: This sample includes further DNA sequences coding for the same CDR3. The chain combines TRBV19 with TRBJ2-6; D remains unclear. Germline V gives CDR1 LNHDA, CDR2 SQIVND (reference sequence). V dropped 2 bases and J dropped 1 base, with 3 bases sitting between them. The CDR3 sequence is 14 residues long. The CDR3 loop reads CASSISSGANVLTF. The CDR3 DNA reads TGTGCCAGTAGTATATCGTCTGGGGCCAACGTCCTGACTTTC.

V and J are TRBV15 and TRBJ2-1, with 8 bases fitting TRBD1. The CDR3 covers 15 residues. Germline V CDR1 and CDR2: LNHNV, YYDKDF (reference sequence). J was trimmed by 7 bases and V by 1 base; bases with no gene match: 6. CDR3 sequence (DNA): TGTGCCACCAGCAGAGGAGGGCGACAGGGGAATGAGCAGTTCTTC. This gives the protein CATSRGGRQGNEQFF.

The chain joins TRBV5-5 to TRBJ2-7; D not resolved. V lost 7 bases and J lost 3, with 11 bases in between. CDR1 and CDR2 from the germline V gene are SGHKS and YYEKEE (reference sequence). The CDR3 loop spans 12 amino acids. CDR3 in amino acids: CASGDNYYEQYF. The CDR3 nucleotides read TGTGCCAGCGGTGACAACTACTACGAGCAGTACTTC.

The chain has TRBV11-3 and TRBJ2-5; the D is unclear. The length of the CDR3 is 11 residues. The V end lost 3 bases, the J end lost 4 bases, and 3 bases lay between the germline ends. Germline V CDR1 and CDR2: SGHNT, YENEEA. The CDR3 DNA follows: TGTGCCAGCAGCTTTGCAGAGACCCAGTACTTC. Amino acid sequence: CASSFAETQYF.

The V gene is TRBV2, the J gene TRBJ2-4, with a possible D match to TRBD2 (6 bases). CDR1 is SNHLY and CDR2 is FYNNEI in the germline V gene. Trimming cost V 7 bases and J 2 bases, with 12 bases left between them. The CDR3 is 14 residues long. The CDR3 sequence: CASTKTRTKNIQYF. The CDR3 bases are TGTGCCAGCACCAAGACTAGAACCAAAAACATTCAGTACTTC.

This clone was seen more than once but under ten times. The CDR3 region is CASSFQPQHF. CDR3 coding DNA: TGCGCCAGCAGCTTTCAGCCCCAGCATTTT. The rearrangement links TRBV5-1 to TRBJ1-5; no clear D gene. The CDR3 extends over 10 amino acids. V lost 2 bases, J lost 6 bases, and 0 bases lay in between. Germline values: CDR1 SGHRS, CDR2 YFSETQ.

The rearrangement uses TRBV13 and TRBJ1-1; a possible D gene is TRBD1 (5 bases). The CDR3 extends over 12 amino acids. Trimming shortened V by 2 bases and J by 8 bases, and 9 bases separated the two germline ends. CDR1 and CDR2 from the germline V gene are PRHDT and FYEKMQ (reference sequence). CDR3 DNA sequence: TGTGCCAGCAGCTTACAGGGTTTCGAAGCTTTCTTT. Its protein is CASSLQGFEAFF.

The chain couples TRBV6-5 to TRBJ2-7, with TRBD2 matching 8 bases. Trimming cost V 0 bases and J 5 bases; bases outside gene matches: 6. Per germline, CDR1 MNHEY and CDR2 SVGAGI. This CDR3 is 15 amino acids long. The CDR3 is CASSYSGTRIHEQYF. Written as DNA, the CDR3 is TGTGCCAGCAGTTACTCCGGGACTAGGATCCACGAGCAGTACTTC.

This rearrangement joins TRBV29-1 to TRBJ1-5; no clear D. Germline V gives CDR1 SQVTM, CDR2 ANQGSEA. V lost 7 bases, J lost 0 bases, and 13 bases lay in between. This CDR3 has 14 residues. Here the CDR3 DNA reads TGCAGCGCCCGAACCGGGTCTAGCAATCAGCCCCAGCATTTT. Translation: CSARTGSSNQPQHF.

CDR3 bases: TGTGCCAGCAGCGTAGATCTCGAGAGGAACACTGAAGCTTTCTTT. Residues: CASSVDLERNTEAFF. The V and J genes are TRBV9 and TRBJ1-1; D is unresolved. This CDR3 region has 15 residues. V was shortened by 0 bases and J by 1 base, with 10 bases between the two germline ends. Per germline, CDR1 SGDLS and CDR2 YYNGEE.

The chain employs TRBV5-6 and TRBJ2-7; D gene ambiguous. CDR1 is SGHDT and CDR2 is YYEEEE in the germline V gene. V was shortened by 4 bases and J by 3 bases, with 17 bases between the two germline ends. The CDR3 sequence is 15 residues long. The CDR3 DNA sequence: TGTGCCAGCAGCCCGGAACCTTTGCAATTCTACGAGCAGTACTTC. It is translated as CASSPEPLQFYEQYF.